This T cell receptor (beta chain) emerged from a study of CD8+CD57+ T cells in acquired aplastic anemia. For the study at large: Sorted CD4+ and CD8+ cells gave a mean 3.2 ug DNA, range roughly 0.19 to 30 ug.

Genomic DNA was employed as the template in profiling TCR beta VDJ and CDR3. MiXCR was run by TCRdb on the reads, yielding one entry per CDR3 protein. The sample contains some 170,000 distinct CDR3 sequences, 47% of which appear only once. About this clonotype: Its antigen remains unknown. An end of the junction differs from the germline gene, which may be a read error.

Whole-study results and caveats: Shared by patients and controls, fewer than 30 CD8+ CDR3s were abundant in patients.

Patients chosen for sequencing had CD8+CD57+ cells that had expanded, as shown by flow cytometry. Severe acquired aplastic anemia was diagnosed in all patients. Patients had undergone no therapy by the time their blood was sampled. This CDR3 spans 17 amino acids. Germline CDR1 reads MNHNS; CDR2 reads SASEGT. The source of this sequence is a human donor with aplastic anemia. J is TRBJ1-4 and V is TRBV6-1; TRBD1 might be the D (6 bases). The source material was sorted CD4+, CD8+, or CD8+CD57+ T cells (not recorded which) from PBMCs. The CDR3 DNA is TGTGCCAGCAGCTCGGACAGTCAGTACTGGGGGGGGAAAAAACTGCTTTTT. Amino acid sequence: CASSSDSQYWGGKKLLF.